The 28 T cell receptor beta chains in this list originate from one sample, sequenced in a study of blood T cell repertoires in COVID-19. The method was immunoSEQ multiplex PCR; TCRdb's version includes in-frame clones alone and lacks a portion of them. The sample lists roughly 480,000 clones; approximately 92% were seen once. Sequenced sample: peripheral blood. The receptors come from a man between 18 and 35 years old with COVID-19, enrolled during active disease.

V is TRBV2 and J is TRBJ2-5; 8 bases align to TRBD1. Germline values: CDR1 SNHLY, CDR2 FYNNEI. With 5 bases clipped from V and 5 bases from J, the junction kept 16 bases outside the gene matches. The CDR3 loop spans 17 amino acids. The DNA for the CDR3 is TGTGCCAGCAGTACCTTATGGAACGCAGGGGGCTGGGAGACCCAGTACTTC. This sequence encodes CASSTLWNAGGWETQYF.

This rearrangement joins TRBV6-5 to TRBJ2-1; D is possibly TRBD2 (5 bases). Trimming removed 0 bases at V and 4 bases at J, with 13 bases between. The CDR3 length is 16 residues. CDR1 MNHEY and CDR2 SVGAGI come from the germline V gene. CDR3 DNA: TGTGCCAGCAGTTACTCGAGGGTTATTCGTTACAATGAGCAGTTCTTC. Translation gives CASSYSRVIRYNEQFF.

V usage is TRBV6-1 and J usage is TRBJ1-5, with D possibly being TRBD1 (6 bases). CDR1 and CDR2 (germline): MNHNS, SASEGT. This CDR3 has 15 amino acids. Trimming took 3 bases from V and 1 from J, leaving 10 bases between them. The CDR3 loop reads CASSDGDTSNQPQHF. CDR3 bases: TGTGCCAGCAGTGACGGGGACACCAGCAATCAGCCCCAGCATTTT.

The chain couples TRBV11-3 to TRBJ2-1; 7 bases line up with TRBD2. V lost 6 bases to trimming and J lost 4 bases; unmatched junction nucleotides: 12. This CDR3 is built from 16 residues. CDR1 and CDR2 (germline): SGHNT, YENEEA. CDR3 residues: CASREVAGVRYNEQFF. The CDR3 coding sequence is TGTGCCAGCAGAGAAGTCGCGGGAGTCCGGTACAATGAGCAGTTCTTC.

The chain carries TRBV6-5 and TRBJ1-3; D is possibly TRBD1 (5 bases). Germline values: CDR1 MNHEY, CDR2 SVGAGI. The CDR3 contains 14 residues. V lost 7 bases, J lost 0 bases, and 10 bases lay in between. The CDR3 region is CASTLGGSGNTIYF. The CDR3 DNA sequence: TGTGCCAGCACCCTGGGGGGCTCTGGAAACACCATATATTTT.

This rearrangement joins TRBV21-1 to TRBJ2-7; the table's D call, TRBD2, was not checked against the DNA. TRBV21-1 is a known pseudogene. The CDR3 has 16 residues. The chain's CDR3 is CASSKGTSGSSYEQYF. The CDR3 nucleotides read TGTGCCAGCAGCAAAGGGACTAGCGGGAGCTCCTACGAGCAGTACTTC.

This clone was counted at least ten times. This sequence joins TRBV25-1 and TRBJ1-2, with 8 bases that match TRBD1. The V gene's germline CDR1 is MGHDK and CDR2 SYGVNS. The CDR3 contains 14 residues. The J segment lost 8 bases and the V segment lost 4 bases, leaving 9 bases of the junction unmatched. CDR3 region: CASSGARGLGGYTF. In DNA, the CDR3 is TGTGCCAGCAGTGGAGCCAGGGGGCTTGGAGGCTACACCTTC.

The chain couples TRBV28 to TRBJ1-3; weak D call: TRBD1 (6 bases). The CDR3 is 13 amino acids. Per germline, CDR1 MDHEN and CDR2 SYDVKM. Trimming took off 6 bases at V and 6 bases at J, with 12 bases between the two ends. The CDR3 bases are TGTGCCAGCAGCCTAGGGGGGGTAAACACCATATATTTT. It is translated as CASSLGGVNTIYF.

The chain combines TRBV3-1 (or the pseudogene TRBV3-2) with TRBJ2-5; D might be TRBD1 (5 bases). V lost 5 bases and J lost 4, with 11 bases in between. This CDR3 has 13 residues. Germline CDR1 LGHDT, CDR2 YNNKEL (reference sequence). The CDR3 is CASSSITGETQYF. In DNA, the CDR3 is TGTGCCAGCAGCTCGATAACAGGAGAGACCCAGTACTTC.

V and J are TRBV6-5 and TRBJ2-2; weak D call: TRBD1 (5 bases). This CDR3 comprises 13 residues. The germline V gene has CDR1 MNHEY and CDR2 SVGAGI. V lost 6 bases, J lost 6 bases, and 11 bases lay in between. Here the CDR3 DNA reads TGTGCCAGCAGCCCAGGGTCTCCCGGGGAGCTGTTTTTT. Translated, it gives CASSPGSPGELFF.

The genes are TRBV9 and TRBJ2-2; D remains unclear. V gave up 3 bases and J gave up 1 base, with 4 bases separating them. The CDR3 loop spans 13 amino acids. Germline CDR1 SGDLS, CDR2 YYNGEE. The CDR3 here is CASSELNTGELFF. The CDR3 DNA reads as TGTGCCAGCAGCGAGCTGAACACCGGGGAGCTGTTTTTT.

The genes are TRBV19 and TRBJ2-1; tentatively, D is TRBD1 (5 bases). The germline V gene encodes CDR1 LNHDA and CDR2 SQIVND (reference sequence). Trimming pared 1 base from V and 6 bases from J, leaving 16 bases between. This CDR3 spans 16 amino acids. The CDR3 protein is CASSIAWGRAGNEQFF. For the CDR3, the DNA is TGTGCCAGTAGTATAGCTTGGGGCCGCGCCGGCAATGAGCAGTTCTTC.

This clone was detected only once. V and J are TRBV19 and TRBJ2-7; D may be TRBD2 (6 bases). The CDR3 is 15 residues long. CDR1 is LNHDA and CDR2 is SQIVND in the germline V gene (reference sequence). Trimming stripped 6 bases from V and 3 bases from J, with 18 bases between. The CDR3 DNA follows: TGTGCCAGTAGATCCACCGGGACTGCTAGCTACGAGCAGTACTTC. It yields the protein CASRSTGTASYEQYF.

The V call is TRBV5-6, the J call TRBJ2-5, with D possibly TRBD1 on 6 matching bases. Trimming left V 1 base short and J 1 base short, with 8 bases between. The germline V gene encodes CDR1 SGHDT and CDR2 YYEEEE. This CDR3 region has 14 residues. CDR3 sequence: CASSLTGSQETQYF. CDR3 DNA sequence: TGTGCCAGCAGCTTGACAGGGTCCCAAGAGACCCAGTACTTC.

This chain uses TRBV14 with TRBJ2-7, with D possibly being TRBD1 (5 bases). V lost 4 bases and J lost 0, with 10 bases in between. The CDR3 is 14 residues long. The germline CDR1 and CDR2 sequences are SGHDN and FVKESK. Here the CDR3 DNA reads TGTGCCAGCAGCCCAGCAGGACACTCCTACGAGCAGTACTTC. Protein sequence: CASSPAGHSYEQYF.

The sample holds one count of this clone. J is TRBJ1-5 and V is TRBV2; D is uncertain. CDR1 and CDR2 from the germline V gene are SNHLY and FYNNEI. Deletions cut 3 bases from V and 7 bases from J, with 10 bases between. The CDR3 extends over 13 amino acids. The CDR3 protein is CASSDGGYQPQHF. CDR3 coding DNA: TGTGCCAGCAGTGACGGAGGGTACCAGCCCCAGCATTTT.

In regard to this clone: Different DNA sequences within this sample yield the same CDR3. The DNA of the CDR3 is TGTGCCAGCAGCTTGAGCGGGGAGCTGTTTTTT. Translation gives CASSLSGELFF. The chain is built from TRBV7-9 and TRBJ2-2; D uncertain. CDR1 and CDR2 from the germline V gene are SEHNR and FQNEAQ (reference sequence). This CDR3 comprises 11 residues. V shed 3 bases and J shed 7 bases, with 3 bases lying between them.

V usage is TRBV5-5 and J usage is TRBJ2-1; 11 nucleotides line up with TRBD1. Germline CDR1 is SGHKS and CDR2 is YYEKEE (reference sequence). The V and J ends lost 7 bases and 8 bases, in that order; junction bases with no gene match: 8. The CDR3 contains 14 residues. The DNA of the CDR3 is TGTGCCAGCTCCCGGACAGGGGGCGTCTATGAGCAGTTCTTC. It encodes CASSRTGGVYEQFF.

V and J are TRBV14 and TRBJ1-1; D is ambiguous. V lost 3 bases and J lost 4, with 15 bases in between. The CDR3 is 15 residues long. Germline V lookup: CDR1 SGHDN, CDR2 FVKESK. In nucleotides, the CDR3 is TGTGCCAGCAGCCAGTCGAATTGGTACGGCACTGAAGCTTTCTTT. Its protein product is CASSQSNWYGTEAFF.

This clone was recorded once. The genes are TRBV29-1 and TRBJ2-5, with D perhaps TRBD2 (5 bases). V shed 4 bases and J shed 7 bases, with 10 bases lying between them. The CDR3 has 11 amino acids. Germline-derived CDR1 and CDR2 are SQVTM and ANQGSEA. CDR3 region: CSVGPTRTQYF. The CDR3 bases are TGCAGCGTTGGGCCTACTAGGACCCAGTACTTC.

This chain joins TRBV9 and TRBJ2-7; 8 bases map to TRBD2. The germline gives CDR1 SGDLS, CDR2 YYNGEE. J gave up 4 bases and V 4 bases, and 4 bases lay outside the gene matches. The CDR3 runs 13 residues. This CDR3 reads CASSRTSGYEQYF. The CDR3 bases are TGTGCCAGCAGCCGAACTAGCGGATACGAGCAGTACTTC.

A few counts support this clone. The chain couples TRBV7-9 to TRBJ1-3, with 10 bases aligning to TRBD1. The CDR3 contains 17 residues. With 4 bases clipped from V and 0 bases from J, the junction kept 6 bases outside the gene matches. Germline CDR1 reads SEHNR; CDR2 reads FQNEAQ (reference sequence). CDR3 bases: TGTGCCAGCAGCTCGGGACAGGGGACAAACTCTGGAAACACCATATATTTT. The encoded protein is CASSSGQGTNSGNTIYF.

The genes are TRBV13 and TRBJ2-3; TRBD2 might be the D (5 bases). The CDR3 runs to 13 residues. In germline, CDR1 is PRHDT, CDR2 FYEKMQ (reference sequence). V dropped 10 bases and J dropped 5 bases, with 16 bases sitting between them. The CDR3 reads CATRSGREDTQYF. The CDR3 DNA reads TGTGCCACCCGGAGTGGCCGGGAAGATACGCAGTATTTT. Supplemented by reference TRBV13 and TRBJ2-3, the full variable domain reads AAGVIQSPRHLIKEKRETATLKCYPIPRHDTVYWYQQGPGQDPQFLISFYEKMQSDKGSIPDRFSAQQFSDYHSELNMSSLELGDSALYFCATRSGREDTQYFGPGTRLTVL.

This clone occurred a few times. This same CDR3 is encoded by further DNA sequences in the sample. CDR3 nucleotide sequence: TGTGCCAGTTCAGGACAGGGGGACTCACCCCTCCACTTT. This sequence encodes CASSGQGDSPLHF. The V gene is TRBV2, the J gene TRBJ1-6; the match to TRBD1 covers 10 bases. CDR3 size: 13 residues. Germline V gene data show CDR1 as SNHLY and CDR2 as FYNNEI. V shed 9 bases and J 10 bases; nucleotides not matched to a gene: 6.

The chain has TRBV2 and TRBJ1-1; possible D gene TRBD1, 6 bases. CDR3 length equals 13 residues. V shed 1 base and J shed 7 bases, with 10 bases lying between them. Germline CDR1 SNHLY, CDR2 FYNNEI. In nucleotides, the CDR3 is TGTGCCAGCAGTGAAGAGATCAGGGGTGAAGCTTTCTTT. Translated: CASSEEIRGEAFF.

V is TRBV18 and J is TRBJ2-1; tentative D call: TRBD2 (5 bases). The CDR3 is 14 residues long. Germline V gene data show CDR1 as KGHSH and CDR2 as LQKENI. V lost 6 bases and J 7 bases, leaving 16 bases between the germline ends. For the CDR3, the DNA is TGTGCCAGCTCCCCCAGCGGAGAACGGAATGAGCAGTTCTTC. It is translated as CASSPSGERNEQFF.

The rearrangement links TRBV2 to TRBJ1-1; D unresolved. CDR3 length equals 13 residues. V was cut by 0 bases and J by 10 bases, with 12 bases left in between. Germline lookup yields CDR1 SNHLY and CDR2 FYNNEI. CDR3 amino acids: CASSEARDGVAFF. The CDR3 DNA reads as TGTGCCAGCAGTGAAGCGCGGGATGGCGTAGCTTTCTTT.

The V gene is TRBV19, the J gene TRBJ2-5, with D unclear. Germline lookup yields CDR1 LNHDA and CDR2 SQIVND (reference sequence). V dropped 3 bases and J dropped 5 bases, with 10 bases sitting between them. The CDR3 runs 13 residues. The CDR3 DNA reads as TGTGCCAGTAGTATCCCCCAGTCGGAGACCCAGTACTTC. Amino acid sequence: CASSIPQSETQYF.